This TCR beta chain emerged from a study of post-analysis software for immune sequencing data. Across the whole study: Relapsing-remitting, secondary progressive and progressive-relapsing forms made up the multiple sclerosis disease courses.

General study results and limits: Versus controls, multiple sclerosis patients showed significantly lower diversity (normalized Chao1). TRBV5-6, TRBV5-1 and TRBV20-1 belonged to a set of roughly 5 TRBV segments that were more frequent in patients than controls. Strong co-clustering by F measure linked samples that shared a preparation batch.

This CDR3 comprises 13 residues. Germline lookup yields CDR1 SGHRS and CDR2 YFSETQ. With regard to this clonotype: Its specificity is unknown.

cDNA libraries of TCR beta carried unique molecular identifiers. cDNA molecules numbering 400,000 to 550,000 came from approximately 1 to 10 million T cells. Each CDR3 protein gets one entry after TCRdb re-called the PCR reads with MiXCR. This table holds 450,000 to 700,000 distinct CDR3 sequences, about 40% found once. This chain links TRBV5-1 with TRBJ2-5, with D unresolved. The end of the DNA fits TRBJ2-7 better, so the J call may be wrong. This TCR derives from a girl aged 5 to 17 with multiple sclerosis. The sequenced sample consisted of blood. The CDR3, as DNA: TGCGCCAGCAGCTTTGATGTAATCTACGAGCAGTACTTC. It is translated as CASSFDVIYEQYF.